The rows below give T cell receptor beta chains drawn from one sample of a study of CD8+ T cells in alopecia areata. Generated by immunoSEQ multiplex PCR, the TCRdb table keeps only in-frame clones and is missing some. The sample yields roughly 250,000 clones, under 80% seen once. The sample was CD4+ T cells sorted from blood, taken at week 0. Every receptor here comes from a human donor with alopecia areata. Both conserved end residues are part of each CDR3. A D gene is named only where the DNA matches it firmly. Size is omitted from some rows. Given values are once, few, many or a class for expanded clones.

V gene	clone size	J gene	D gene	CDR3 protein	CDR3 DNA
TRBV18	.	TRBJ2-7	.	CASSPPRQTFYEQYF	TGTGCCAGCTCACCACCTCGTCAGACCTTTTACGAGCAGTACTTC
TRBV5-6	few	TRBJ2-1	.	CASSPDGGRHNEQFF	TGTGCCAGCAGCCCCGACGGGGGTCGGCACAATGAGCAGTTCTTC
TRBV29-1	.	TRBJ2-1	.	CSARLVLHEQFF	TGCAGCGCTAGACTAGTTCTCCATGAGCAGTTCTTC
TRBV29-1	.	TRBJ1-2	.	CSVGSGYGYTF	TGCAGCGTTGGTTCAGGGTATGGCTACACCTTC
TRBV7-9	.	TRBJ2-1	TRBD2	CASSFLGLAGIYNEQFF	TGTGCCAGCAGCTTCCTAGGACTAGCGGGAATCTACAATGAGCAGTTCTTC
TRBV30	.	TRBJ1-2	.	CASSPARGYTF	TGTGCCTCCTCTCCGGCTCGGGGCTACACCTTC
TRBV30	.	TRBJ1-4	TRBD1	CAFPDRGGEKLFF	TGTGCCTTCCCCGACAGGGGAGGAGAAAAACTGTTTTTT
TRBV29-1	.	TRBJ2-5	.	CSVEGRGETQYF	TGCAGCGTTGAGGGCAGGGGAGAGACCCAGTACTTC
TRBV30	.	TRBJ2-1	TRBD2	CAWSVRGDEQFF	TGTGCCTGGAGTGTACGGGGGGATGAGCAGTTCTTC
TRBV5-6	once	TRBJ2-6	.	CASSLWPAISGANVLTF	TGTGCCAGCAGCCTTTGGCCTGCTATCTCTGGGGCCAACGTCCTGACTTTC
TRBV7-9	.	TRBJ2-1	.	CASSSTVQYRSFF	TGTGCCAGCAGCTCTACGGTACAGTACCGGTCTTTCTTC
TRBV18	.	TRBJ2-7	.	CASSTTSTSGEQYF	TGTGCCAGCTCAACCACTAGCACGTCGGGTGAGCAGTACTTC
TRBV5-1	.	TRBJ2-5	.	CASSLEPQETQYF	TGCGCCAGCAGCTTGGAACCACAAGAGACCCAGTACTTC
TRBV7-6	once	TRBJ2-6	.	CASGGYSGANVLTF	TGTGCCAGCGGAGGCTACTCTGGGGCCAACGTCCTGACTTTC
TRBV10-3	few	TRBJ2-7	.	CAISESGTHEQYF	TGTGCCATCAGTGAGTCAGGGACCCACGAGCAGTACTTC
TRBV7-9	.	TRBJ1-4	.	CASSLGITNEKLFF	TGTGCCAGCAGCTTAGGGATTACCAATGAAAAACTGTTTTTT
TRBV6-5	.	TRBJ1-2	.	CASSPRGLLYGYTF	TGTGCCAGTAGCCCCCGTGGACTCCTCTATGGCTACACCTTC
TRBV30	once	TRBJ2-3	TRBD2	CAWTRTSMTQYF	TGTGCCTGGACTCGGACTAGCATGACGCAGTATTTT
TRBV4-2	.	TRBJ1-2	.	CASSQGTANYGYTF	TGTGCCAGCAGCCAAGGGACAGCTAACTATGGCTACACCTTC
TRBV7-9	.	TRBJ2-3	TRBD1	CASSLVRDRVTDTQYF	TGTGCCAGCAGCTTAGTTCGGGACAGGGTGACAGATACGCAGTATTTT
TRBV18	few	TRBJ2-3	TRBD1	CASSPPTGQGASDTQYF	TGTGCCAGCTCACCACCTACGGGACAGGGGGCCTCAGATACGCAGTATTTT
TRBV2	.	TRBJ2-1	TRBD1	CASSWGTGLYNEQFF	TGTGCCAGCAGTTGGGGGACAGGGCTGTACAATGAGCAGTTCTTC
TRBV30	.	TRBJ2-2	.	CAWSRKTGTPGTGELFF	TGTGCCTGGAGTAGAAAGACCGGGACTCCGGGGACCGGGGAGCTGTTTTTT
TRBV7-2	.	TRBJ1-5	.	CASSLVRLRPQHF	TGTGCCAGCAGCTTAGTTAGACTGAGGCCCCAGCATTTT
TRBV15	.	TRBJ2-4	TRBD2	CATSRDATSGGGDIQYF	TGTGCCACCAGCAGAGATGCTACTAGCGGGGGCGGGGACATTCAGTACTTC
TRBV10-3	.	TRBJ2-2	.	CAISDQGHRGTGELFF	TGTGCCATCAGTGATCAGGGACACCGGGGCACCGGGGAGCTGTTTTTT
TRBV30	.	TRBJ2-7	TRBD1	CAWRRGTGSGEQYF	TGTGCCTGGAGGAGGGGGACAGGGTCGGGCGAGCAGTACTTC
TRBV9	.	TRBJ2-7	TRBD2	CASSLRAGGPYEQYF	TGTGCCAGCAGCCTGAGGGCGGGGGGGCCCTACGAGCAGTACTTC
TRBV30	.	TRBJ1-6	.	CAWSVLNSPLHF	TGTGCCTGGAGTGTACTTAATTCACCCCTCCACTTT
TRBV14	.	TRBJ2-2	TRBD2	CASSRTVAGLFF	TGTGCCAGCAGCCGAACGGTAGCGGGGCTGTTTTTT
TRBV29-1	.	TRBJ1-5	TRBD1	CSAGTGLSYSNQPQHF	TGCAGCGCCGGGACAGGGCTTTCTTATAGCAATCAGCCCCAGCATTTT
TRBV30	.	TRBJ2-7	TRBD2	CAWSPGGTSYEQYF	TGTGCCTGGAGTCCGGGAGGGACATCCTACGAGCAGTACTTC
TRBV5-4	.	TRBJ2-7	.	CASSLQWGTTEQYF	TGTGCCAGCAGCCTCCAGTGGGGAACAACCGAGCAGTACTTC
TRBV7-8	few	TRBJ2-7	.	CASSPTAGEAEQYF	TGTGCCAGCAGCCCGACGGCAGGGGAGGCCGAGCAGTACTTC
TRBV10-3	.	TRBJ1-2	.	CAISARGLTNYGYTF	TGTGCCATCAGTGCTCGGGGACTGACAAACTATGGCTACACCTTC
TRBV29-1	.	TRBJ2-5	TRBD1	CSVVTGGRETQYF	TGCAGCGTTGTGACAGGGGGTCGAGAGACCCAGTACTTC
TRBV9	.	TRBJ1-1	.	CASSVIGGTGTEAFF	TGTGCCAGCAGCGTAATCGGGGGGACCGGGACTGAAGCTTTCTTT
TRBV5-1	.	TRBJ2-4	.	CASSPGTTKNIQYF	TGCGCCAGCAGCCCCGGGACAACCAAAAACATTCAGTACTTC
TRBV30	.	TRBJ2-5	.	CAWRVLGGPYLGETQYF	TGTGCCTGGAGGGTCCTGGGGGGGCCCTACCTCGGAGAGACCCAGTACTTC
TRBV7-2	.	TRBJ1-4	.	CASSSQRQGGEKLFF	TGTGCCAGCAGCTCCCAGAGGCAGGGAGGCGAAAAACTGTTTTTT
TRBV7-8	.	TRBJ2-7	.	CASSLEPGHTLYEQYF	TGTGCCAGCAGCTTAGAACCGGGACATACACTTTACGAGCAGTACTTC
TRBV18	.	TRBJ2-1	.	CASSPTQNLYNEQFF	TGTGCCAGCTCACCGACGCAGAACCTCTACAATGAGCAGTTCTTC
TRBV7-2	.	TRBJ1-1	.	CASSPTEKRNTEAFF	TGTGCCAGCAGCCCGACAGAAAAGAGGAACACTGAAGCTTTCTTT
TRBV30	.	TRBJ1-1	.	CAWSIRSDTEAFF	TGTGCCTGGAGTATCAGGTCGGACACTGAAGCTTTCTTT
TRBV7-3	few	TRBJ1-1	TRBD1	CASSFDRDTEAFF	TGTGCCAGCAGCTTTGACAGGGACACTGAAGCTTTCTTT
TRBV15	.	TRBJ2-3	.	CATSRIAGGGRTDTQYF	TGTGCCACCAGCAGAATTGCGGGCGGGGGCCGCACAGATACGCAGTATTTT
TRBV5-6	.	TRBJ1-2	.	CASRFQETRGYTF	TGTGCCAGCAGGTTCCAGGAAACTCGTGGCTACACCTTC
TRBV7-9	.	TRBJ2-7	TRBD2	CASSSQAGGAYEQYF	TGTGCCAGCAGCTCACAAGCCGGGGGGGCCTACGAGCAGTACTTC
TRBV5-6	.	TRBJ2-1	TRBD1	CASSLQDRGPSGEQFF	TGTGCCAGCAGCTTACAAGACAGGGGTCCCTCCGGTGAGCAGTTCTTC
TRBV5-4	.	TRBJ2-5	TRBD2	CASSTAGTSGGKTQYF	TGTGCCAGCAGCACAGCCGGGACTAGCGGGGGAAAGACCCAGTACTTC
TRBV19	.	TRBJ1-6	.	CASSRTEALNSPLHF	TGTGCCAGTAGTAGGACAGAGGCGTTAAATTCACCCCTCCACTTT